The rows below give T cell receptor beta chains drawn from one sample of a study of OX40 agonist ivuxolimab in advanced cancers. Profiling relied on immunoSEQ multiplex PCR, and the TCRdb table lists in-frame clones only, not all of them. The sample includes over 75,000 clones, approximately 87% of them seen just once. The source was CD4+ or CD8+ T cells sorted from blood, collected in a trial of the OX40 agonist ivuxolimab. The receptors originated from an adult with an advanced solid tumor such as melanoma, head and neck, liver or kidney cancer. The conserved cysteine and the conserved F or W are not part of the CDR3 here. Each record gives: V gene, J gene, CDR3 protein.

>TRBV10-3|TRBJ2-3
AISDSSDTQY
>TRBV19|TRBJ1-5
ASTGTGGFQPQH
>TRBV27|TRBJ2-7
ASRLQGAYEQY
>TRBV9|TRBJ2-1
ASSTRDGSYNEQF
>TRBV28|TRBJ2-4
ASSQTENIQY
>TRBV5-6|TRBJ1-2
ASSLGGNNYGYT
>TRBV29-1|TRBJ2-5
SVEAIIGETQY
>TRBV19|TRBJ1-2
ASSINRALDGYT
>TRBV28|TRBJ2-5
ASRLDLRGTQY
>TRBV7-2|TRBJ2-1
ASSTAGTASYNEQF
>TRBV7-2|TRBJ2-3
ASSKTTSGRGTQY
>TRBV10-3|TRBJ2-6
AISESAPSGANVLT
>TRBV19|TRBJ1-5
ASSIGYKGQGLSNQPQH
>TRBV5-1|TRBJ2-5
ASSTPGQGEETQY
>TRBV27|TRBJ1-2
ASSLSGNYGYT
>TRBV6-6|TRBJ1-5
ASTTSPYQPQH
>TRBV19|TRBJ2-1
ASSILAGGTNEQF
>TRBV29-1|TRBJ2-1
SVYGRHFNEQF
>TRBV2|TRBJ2-2
ASTSGRIGELF
>TRBV11-3|TRBJ2-2
ASSVDSLTGELF
>TRBV19|TRBJ1-4
ASRDSPATNEKLF
>TRBV9|TRBJ1-1
ASSVRWQNTEAF
>TRBV19|TRBJ1-3
ASRVGQGSPSDTIY
>TRBV14|TRBJ2-5
ASSPGRLYQETQY
>TRBV5-1|TRBJ1-2
ASAAQTGGYGYT
>TRBV7-2|TRBJ1-1
AGLTGGGTEAF
>TRBV5-4|TRBJ2-3
ASSGMTSGRTSSTDTQY
>TRBV7-9|TRBJ1-1
ASSFLIGGKAF
>TRBV5-1|TRBJ1-2
ASSVDSSNYGYT
>TRBV14|TRBJ1-1
ASSQTGLDAEAF
>TRBV2|TRBJ2-1
ASSADRTSYNEQF
>TRBV18|TRBJ2-1
ASSRETTGSSYNEQF
>TRBV5-1|TRBJ1-1
ASRLGPGAAEAF
>TRBV28|TRBJ2-7
ASTVHQGLAGVEQY
>TRBV11-2|TRBJ2-7
ASSLGAGVGNEQY
>TRBV7-9|TRBJ2-2
ASSSSLAGGPRNTGELF
>TRBV27|TRBJ2-5
ASSYLAGRQETQY
>TRBV18|TRBJ2-1
ASSPPIPGANEQF
>TRBV19|TRBJ1-2
ASSVTGPGLVDGYT
>TRBV27|TRBJ1-5
ASSPRGEPFSNQPQH
>TRBV5-1|TRBJ2-5
ASSIDRTGTRQETQY